Each of the 2 T cell receptor beta chains below was sequenced from the same sample in a study of shared clonotypes between healthy human individuals. The method was immunoSEQ multiplex PCR; TCRdb's version includes in-frame clones alone and lacks a portion of them. Of roughly 2.2 million clones listed, around 90% are singletons. Sequences were obtained from naive CD4+ T cells from PBMCs. Described subset: CD45RA+ positively selected. The receptors were sampled from a man younger than 35 in good health. Some clones in this sample may be carry-over from other donors' samples.

To note about this clone: Other DNA variants within this sample encode the same CDR3. The gene calls are TRBV20-1 and TRBJ2-7; no firm D call. The ends were cut back, 5 bases at V and 4 bases at J, with 6 bases in the middle. Germline lookup yields CDR1 DFQATT and CDR2 SNEGSKA (reference sequence). The CDR3 spans 10 residues. In DNA, the CDR3 is TGCAGTGCTTCCCGGTACGAGCAGTACTTC. It is translated as CSASRYEQYF.

The chain couples TRBV29-1 to TRBJ2-4; D is unclear. Germline V gives CDR1 SQVTM, CDR2 ANQGSEA. The CDR3 contains 15 residues. Trimming cost V 2 bases and J 1 base, with 12 bases left between them. CDR3 DNA: TGCAGCGTTGAATCGAGGTGGATGGCCAAAAACATTCAGTACTTC. It yields the protein CSVESRWMAKNIQYF.